This T cell receptor (beta chain) was documented in a study of blood T cell repertoires in COVID-19. In the study overall: Samples came from the United States, Italy and Spain, spanning acute and convalescent COVID-19.

Assay: immunoSEQ multiplex PCR; the TCRdb copy retains only in-frame clones and omits some. The sample records approximately 99,000 clones, about 88% being singletons. Trimming cost V 3 bases and J 5 bases, with 14 bases left between them. The germline gives CDR1 KGHSH, CDR2 LQKENI. The CDR3 totals 15 residues. This clone was counted once. The genes are TRBV18 and TRBJ1-5; D may be TRBD1 (6 bases). The TCR was taken from a human donor in a cohort sampled during active COVID-19. The material sequenced was peripheral blood. The CDR3 DNA follows: TGTGCCAGCTCACCGGTCGGGACACTCGATCAGCCCCAGCATTTT. Encoded protein: CASSPVGTLDQPQHF.